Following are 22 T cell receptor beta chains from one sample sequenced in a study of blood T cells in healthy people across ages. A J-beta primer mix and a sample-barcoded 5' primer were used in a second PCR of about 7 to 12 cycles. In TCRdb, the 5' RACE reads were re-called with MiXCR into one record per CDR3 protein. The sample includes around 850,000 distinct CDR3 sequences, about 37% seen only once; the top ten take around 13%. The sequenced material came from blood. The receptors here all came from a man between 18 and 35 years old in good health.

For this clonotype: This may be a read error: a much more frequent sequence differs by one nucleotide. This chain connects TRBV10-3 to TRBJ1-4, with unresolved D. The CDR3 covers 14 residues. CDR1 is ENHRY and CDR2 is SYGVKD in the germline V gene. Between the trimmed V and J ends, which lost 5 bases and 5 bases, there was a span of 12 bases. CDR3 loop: CAISYYASNEKLFF. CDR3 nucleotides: TGTGCCATCAGTTATTACGCCTCGAATGAAAAACTGTTTTTT.

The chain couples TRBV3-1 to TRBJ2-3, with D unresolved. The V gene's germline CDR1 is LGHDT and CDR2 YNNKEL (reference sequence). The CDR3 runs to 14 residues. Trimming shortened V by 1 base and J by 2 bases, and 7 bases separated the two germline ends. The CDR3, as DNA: TGTGCCAGCAGCCAAGGCCTAAACACAGATACGCAGTATTTT. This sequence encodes CASSQGLNTDTQYF.

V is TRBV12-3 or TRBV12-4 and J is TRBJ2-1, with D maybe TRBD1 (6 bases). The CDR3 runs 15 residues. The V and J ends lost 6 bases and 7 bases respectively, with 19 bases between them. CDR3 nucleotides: TGTGCCAGCAGCCGCCAAGGGGGAACAGGGAATGAGCAGTTCTTC. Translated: CASSRQGGTGNEQFF.

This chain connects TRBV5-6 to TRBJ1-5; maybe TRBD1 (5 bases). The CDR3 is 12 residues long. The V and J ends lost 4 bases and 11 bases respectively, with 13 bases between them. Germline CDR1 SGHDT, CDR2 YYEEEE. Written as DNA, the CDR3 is TGTGCCAGCAGCCCGGACATCTCGGCCCAGCATTTT. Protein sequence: CASSPDISAQHF.

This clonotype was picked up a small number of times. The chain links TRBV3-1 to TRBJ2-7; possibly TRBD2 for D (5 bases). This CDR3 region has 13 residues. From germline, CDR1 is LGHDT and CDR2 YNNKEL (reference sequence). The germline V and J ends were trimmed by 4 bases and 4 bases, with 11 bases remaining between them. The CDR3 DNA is TGTGCCAGCAGCCCCGGGAACGGTTACGAGCAGTACTTC. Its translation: CASSPGNGYEQYF.

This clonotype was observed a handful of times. The CDR3 DNA reads TGTGCCAGCAGCTTAGCAGGGGCGACAGGGGGTCTTGAGGAGCAGTTCTTC. This sequence encodes CASSLAGATGGLEEQFF. The V call is TRBV7-2, the J call TRBJ2-1; 9 bases map to TRBD1. V gave up 0 bases and J gave up 10 bases; unmatched junction bases: 13. Germline values: CDR1 SGHTA, CDR2 FQGNSA. The CDR3 loop spans 17 amino acids.

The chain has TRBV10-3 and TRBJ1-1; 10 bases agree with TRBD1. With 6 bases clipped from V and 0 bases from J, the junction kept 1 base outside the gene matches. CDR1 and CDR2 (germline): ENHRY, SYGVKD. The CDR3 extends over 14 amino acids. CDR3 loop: CAISGTGVNTEAFF. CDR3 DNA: TGTGCCATCAGCGGGACAGGGGTGAACACTGAAGCTTTCTTT.

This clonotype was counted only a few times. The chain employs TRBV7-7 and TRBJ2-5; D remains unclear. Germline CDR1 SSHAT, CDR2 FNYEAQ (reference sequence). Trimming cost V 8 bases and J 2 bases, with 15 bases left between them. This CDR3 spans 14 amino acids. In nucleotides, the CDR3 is TGTGCCAGCGGTCAAGTGGGGTCGCAAGAGACCCAGTACTTC. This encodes CASGQVGSQETQYF. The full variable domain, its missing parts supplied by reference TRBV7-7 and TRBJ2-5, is GAGVSQSPRYKVTKRGQDVTLRCDPISSHATLYWYQQALGQGPEFLTYFNYEAQPDKSGLPSDRFSAERPEGSISTLTIQRTEQRDSAMYRCASGQVGSQETQYFGPGTRLLVL.

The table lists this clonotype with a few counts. The CDR3 DNA follows: TGTGCCAGCAGCTTACCCCTTGTTGGAGGGCGCAATGAGCAGTTCTTC. As protein: CASSLPLVGGRNEQFF. The V and J genes are TRBV7-9 and TRBJ2-1, with D maybe TRBD2 (6 bases). The CDR3 has 16 residues. The V end was cut by 2 bases, the J end by 6 bases, with 17 bases between. Looked up from germline, CDR1 is SEHNR and CDR2 is FQNEAQ (reference sequence).

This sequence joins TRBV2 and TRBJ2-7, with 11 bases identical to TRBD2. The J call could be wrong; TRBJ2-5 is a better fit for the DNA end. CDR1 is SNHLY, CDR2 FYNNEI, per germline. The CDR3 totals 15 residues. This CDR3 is CASSGGGLAVKTQYF. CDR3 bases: TGTGCCAGCAGTGGTGGGGGACTAGCGGTTAAGACCCAGTACTTC.

The chain's CDR3 is CASSSWTGMNTEAFF. The CDR3 nucleotides are TGTGCCAGCAGTTCTTGGACAGGGATGAACACTGAAGCTTTCTTT. This chain uses TRBV27 with TRBJ1-1, with 8 bases matching TRBD1. The V gene's germline CDR1 is MNHEY and CDR2 SMNVEV (reference sequence). The CDR3 sequence is 15 residues long. V trimming: 4 bases; J trimming: 0 bases; junction bases outside the gene matches: 4.

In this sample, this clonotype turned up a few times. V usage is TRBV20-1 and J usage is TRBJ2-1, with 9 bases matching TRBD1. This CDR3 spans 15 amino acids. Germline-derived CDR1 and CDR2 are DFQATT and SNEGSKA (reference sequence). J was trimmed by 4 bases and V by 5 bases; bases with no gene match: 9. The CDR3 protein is CSAFSAGQGYNEQFF. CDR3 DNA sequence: TGCAGTGCTTTTTCGGCGGGACAGGGATACAATGAGCAGTTCTTC.

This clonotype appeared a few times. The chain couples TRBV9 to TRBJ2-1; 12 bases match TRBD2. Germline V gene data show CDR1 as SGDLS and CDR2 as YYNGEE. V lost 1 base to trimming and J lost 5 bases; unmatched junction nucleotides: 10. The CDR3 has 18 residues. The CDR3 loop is CASSVLGLAGTSNNEQFF. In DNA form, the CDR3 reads TGTGCCAGCAGCGTACTTGGACTAGCGGGAACCTCTAACAATGAGCAGTTCTTC.

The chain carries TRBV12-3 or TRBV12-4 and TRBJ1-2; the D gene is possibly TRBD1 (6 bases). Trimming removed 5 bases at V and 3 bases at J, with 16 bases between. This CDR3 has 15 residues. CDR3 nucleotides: TGTGCCAGCAGTATCGACTTAGGGGGACACTATGGCTACACCTTC. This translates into CASSIDLGGHYGYTF.

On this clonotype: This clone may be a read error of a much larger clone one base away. The CDR3 sequence is CASSQDQGGGDYNEQYF. CDR3 coding DNA: TGCGCCAGCAGCCAAGACCAAGGAGGGGGGGACTACAATGAGCAGTACTTC. The rearrangement joins TRBV4-3 to TRBJ2-5; a weak D match, TRBD2 (7 bases). Trimming stripped 0 bases from V and 11 bases from J, with 25 bases between. Germline V CDR1 and CDR2: LGHNA, YSLEER. The CDR3 is made up of 17 amino acids.

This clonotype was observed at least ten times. In DNA form, the CDR3 reads TGCAGCGTTAAAACGGACTCCTACAATGAGCAGTTCTTC. This encodes CSVKTDSYNEQFF. V gene TRBV29-1 combines with J gene TRBJ2-1; D is ambiguous. Per germline, CDR1 SQVTM and CDR2 ANQGSEA. The CDR3 loop spans 13 amino acids. The V gene lost 5 bases and the J gene lost 0 bases, with 8 bases spanning the gap.

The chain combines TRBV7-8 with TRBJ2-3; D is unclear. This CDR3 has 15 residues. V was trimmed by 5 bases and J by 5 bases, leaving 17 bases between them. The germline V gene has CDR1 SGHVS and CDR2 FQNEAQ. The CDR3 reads CASSLDVSTGDTQYF. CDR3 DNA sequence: TGTGCCAGCAGCCTCGATGTGTCGACCGGAGATACGCAGTATTTT.

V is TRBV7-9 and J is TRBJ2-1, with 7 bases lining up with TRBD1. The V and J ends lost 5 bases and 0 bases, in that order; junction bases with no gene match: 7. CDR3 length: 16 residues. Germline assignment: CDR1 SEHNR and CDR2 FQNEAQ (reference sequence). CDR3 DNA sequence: TGTGCCAGCAGCCACAGGGGCCGTAGCTCCTACAATGAGCAGTTCTTC. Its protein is CASSHRGRSSYNEQFF.

CDR3 region: CASSQEGQLTDTQYF. CDR3 nucleotides: TGCGCCAGCAGCCAAGAGGGACAGCTCACAGATACGCAGTATTTT. J is TRBJ2-3 and V is TRBV4-1; 7 bases are shared with TRBD1. CDR3 length: 15 amino acids. V was pared by 0 bases and J by 2 bases, with 2 bases of the junction left unmatched. Germline assignment: CDR1 MGHRA and CDR2 YSYEKL.

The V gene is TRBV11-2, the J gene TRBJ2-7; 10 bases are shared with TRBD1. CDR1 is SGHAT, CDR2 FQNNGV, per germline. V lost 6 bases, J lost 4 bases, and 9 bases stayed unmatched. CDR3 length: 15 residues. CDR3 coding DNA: TGTGCCAGCAGTCAACTCCGGGACAGGGGTTACGAGCAGTACTTC. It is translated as CASSQLRDRGYEQYF.

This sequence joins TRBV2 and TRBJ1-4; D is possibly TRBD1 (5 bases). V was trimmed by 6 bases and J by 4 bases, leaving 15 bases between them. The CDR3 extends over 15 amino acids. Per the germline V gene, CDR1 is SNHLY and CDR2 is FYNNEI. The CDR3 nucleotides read TGTGCCAGCAGCTCCCGGCGCAGGGTTAATGAAAAACTGTTTTTT. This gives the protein CASSSRRRVNEKLFF.

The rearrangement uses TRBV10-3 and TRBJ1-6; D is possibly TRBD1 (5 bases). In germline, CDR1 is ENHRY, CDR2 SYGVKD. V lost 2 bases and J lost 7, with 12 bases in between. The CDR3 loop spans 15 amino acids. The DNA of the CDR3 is TGTGCCATCAGTGAGCGAGAGGGGCCAAATTCACCCCTCCACTTT. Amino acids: CAISEREGPNSPLHF.